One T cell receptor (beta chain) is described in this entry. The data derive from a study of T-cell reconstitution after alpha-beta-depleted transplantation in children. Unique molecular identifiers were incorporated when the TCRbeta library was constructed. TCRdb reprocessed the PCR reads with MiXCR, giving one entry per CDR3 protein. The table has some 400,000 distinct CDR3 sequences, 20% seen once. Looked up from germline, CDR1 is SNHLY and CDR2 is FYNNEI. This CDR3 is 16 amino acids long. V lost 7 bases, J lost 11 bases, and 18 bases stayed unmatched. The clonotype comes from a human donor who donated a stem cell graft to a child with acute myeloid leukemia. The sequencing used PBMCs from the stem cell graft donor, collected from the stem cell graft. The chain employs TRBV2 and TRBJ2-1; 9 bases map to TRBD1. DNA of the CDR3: TGTGCCAGCACCCTAAAGGGACAGGGTGGGACAATGAAGCAGTTCTTC. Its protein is CASTLKGQGGTMKQFF.